This T cell receptor (beta chain) was sequenced in a study of somatic mutations in cytotoxic T cells in rheumatoid arthritis. Assay used: immunoSEQ multiplex PCR; TCRdb lists only in-frame clones, some missing. The sample holds over 10,000 clones, roughly three quarters seen once. Regarding this clone: Antigen unknown.

Study-wide findings and caveats: Healthy controls did not share the age-linked increase in CD8+ clonality seen in rheumatoid arthritis patients.

Magnetic beads with positive selection isolated CD4+ and CD8+ fractions, whose purity was verified by flow cytometry. Trimming at V came to 10 bases and at J to 8 bases, leaving 6 bases not matched to a gene. This CDR3 is built from 13 residues. Germline CDR1 is MNHEY and CDR2 is SVGAGI. This receptor was identified in a man aged 50 to 59 in good health. The sample consisted of CD8+ T cells sorted from blood. The chain carries TRBV6-5 and TRBJ1-4; TRBD1 aligns across 11 bases. CDR3 nucleotides: TGTGCCACCGGGACAGGGGGGGCAGAAAAACTGTTTTTT. Translated, it gives CATGTGGAEKLFF.